This T cell receptor beta chain was found in a study of T-cell reconstitution after alpha-beta-depleted transplantation in children. Whole-study results and caveats: Reportedly, roughly two months post-transplant, alpha-beta T cells arose from several hundred expanded graft clones.

Turning to this clonotype: Its target is not known.

During its preparation, the TCRbeta library received unique molecular identifiers. MiXCR, applied by TCRdb to the PCR reads, yields one record per CDR3 protein. This sample has about 600,000 distinct CDR3 sequences, with under 30% found just once. Trimming cost V 3 bases and J 4 bases, with 7 bases left between them. Germline-derived CDR1 and CDR2 are ENHRY and SYGVKD. There are 13 residues in the CDR3. The V gene is TRBV10-3, the J gene TRBJ1-5, with unresolved D. The receptor comes from a boy under two years old who had a stem cell transplant for acute myeloid leukemia, so the T cells may come from the graft donor. Sequencing was performed on PBMCs, mostly from graft donor cells, taken 360 days after TCRalphabeta/CD19-depleted stem cell transplant. CDR3 loop: CAISDKLNQPQHF. The CDR3 DNA follows: TGTGCCATCAGTGATAAGTTGAATCAGCCCCAGCATTTT.